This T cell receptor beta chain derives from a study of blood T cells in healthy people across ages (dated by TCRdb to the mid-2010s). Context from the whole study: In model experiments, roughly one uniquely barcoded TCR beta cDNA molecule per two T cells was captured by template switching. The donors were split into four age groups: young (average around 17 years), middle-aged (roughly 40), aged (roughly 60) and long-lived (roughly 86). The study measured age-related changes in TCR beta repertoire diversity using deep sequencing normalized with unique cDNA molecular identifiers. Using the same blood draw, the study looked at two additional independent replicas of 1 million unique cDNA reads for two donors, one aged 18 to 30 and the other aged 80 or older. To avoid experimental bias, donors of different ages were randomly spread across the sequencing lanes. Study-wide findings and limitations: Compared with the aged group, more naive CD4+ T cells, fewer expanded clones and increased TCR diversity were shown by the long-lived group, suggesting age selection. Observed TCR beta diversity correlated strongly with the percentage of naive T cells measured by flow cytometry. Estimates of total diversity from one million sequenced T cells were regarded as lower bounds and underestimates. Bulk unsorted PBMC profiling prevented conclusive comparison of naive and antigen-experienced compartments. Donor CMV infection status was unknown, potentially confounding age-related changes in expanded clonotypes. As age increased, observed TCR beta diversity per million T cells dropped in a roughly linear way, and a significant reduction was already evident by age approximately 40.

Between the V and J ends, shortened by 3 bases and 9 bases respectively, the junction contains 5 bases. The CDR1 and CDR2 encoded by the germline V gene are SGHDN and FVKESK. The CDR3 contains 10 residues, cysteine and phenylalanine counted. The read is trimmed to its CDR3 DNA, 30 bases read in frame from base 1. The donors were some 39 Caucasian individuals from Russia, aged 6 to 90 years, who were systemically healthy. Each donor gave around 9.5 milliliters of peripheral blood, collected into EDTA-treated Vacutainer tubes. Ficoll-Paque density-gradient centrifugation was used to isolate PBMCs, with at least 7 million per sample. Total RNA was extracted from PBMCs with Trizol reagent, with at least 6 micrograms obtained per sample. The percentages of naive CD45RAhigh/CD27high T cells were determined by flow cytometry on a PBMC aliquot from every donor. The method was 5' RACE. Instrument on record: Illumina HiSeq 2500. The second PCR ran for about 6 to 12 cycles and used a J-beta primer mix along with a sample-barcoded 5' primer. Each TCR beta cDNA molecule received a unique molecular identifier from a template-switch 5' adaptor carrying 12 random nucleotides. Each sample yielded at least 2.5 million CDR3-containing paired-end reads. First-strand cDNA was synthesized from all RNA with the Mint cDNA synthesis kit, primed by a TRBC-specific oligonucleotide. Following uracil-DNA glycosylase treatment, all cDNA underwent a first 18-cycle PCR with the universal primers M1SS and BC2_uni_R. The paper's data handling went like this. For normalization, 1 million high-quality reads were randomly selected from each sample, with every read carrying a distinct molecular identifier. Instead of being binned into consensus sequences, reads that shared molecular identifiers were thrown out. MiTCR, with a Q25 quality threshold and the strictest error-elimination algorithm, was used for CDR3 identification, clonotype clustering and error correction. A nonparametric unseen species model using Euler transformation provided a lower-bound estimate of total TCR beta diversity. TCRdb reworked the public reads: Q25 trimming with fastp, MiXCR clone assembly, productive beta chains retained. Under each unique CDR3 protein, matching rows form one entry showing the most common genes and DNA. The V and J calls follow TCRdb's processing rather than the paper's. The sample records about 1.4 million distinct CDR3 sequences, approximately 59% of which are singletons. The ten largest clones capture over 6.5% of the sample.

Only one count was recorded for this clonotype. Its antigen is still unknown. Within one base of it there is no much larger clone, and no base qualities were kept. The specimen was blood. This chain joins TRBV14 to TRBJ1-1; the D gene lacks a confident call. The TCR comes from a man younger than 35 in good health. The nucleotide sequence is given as TGTGCCAGCAGCCACCCTAAAGCTTTCTTT. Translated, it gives CASSHPKAFF.